The source of this TCR beta chain is a study of blood T cell repertoires in COVID-19. Study information: PBMCs, B-cell-depleted T cells, or T cells provided the cDNA or gDNA that made up the material.

Recruitment covered over 20 US areas and drew participants whose ages spanned about 18 to 90 years. Sequenced by immunoSEQ multiplex PCR; TCRdb stores in-frame clones only, minus some. This sample has fewer than 200,000 clones, with about 90% found just once. What was sequenced was PBMCs or T cells enriched from blood (not recorded which). This clonotype was sampled from a human donor with acute COVID-19. The donor label of this sample is uncertain.

The DNA of the CDR3 is TGTGCCAGCAGCCCAGCGGGGGGTACGCAGTATTTT. Translating gives CASSPAGGTQYF. The chain has TRBV7-9 and TRBJ2-3; 9 nucleotides line up with TRBD2. CDR1 is SEHNR and CDR2 is FQNEAQ in the germline V gene (reference sequence). The CDR3 has 12 amino acids. The V and J ends lost 5 bases and 8 bases, in that order; junction bases with no gene match: 2.